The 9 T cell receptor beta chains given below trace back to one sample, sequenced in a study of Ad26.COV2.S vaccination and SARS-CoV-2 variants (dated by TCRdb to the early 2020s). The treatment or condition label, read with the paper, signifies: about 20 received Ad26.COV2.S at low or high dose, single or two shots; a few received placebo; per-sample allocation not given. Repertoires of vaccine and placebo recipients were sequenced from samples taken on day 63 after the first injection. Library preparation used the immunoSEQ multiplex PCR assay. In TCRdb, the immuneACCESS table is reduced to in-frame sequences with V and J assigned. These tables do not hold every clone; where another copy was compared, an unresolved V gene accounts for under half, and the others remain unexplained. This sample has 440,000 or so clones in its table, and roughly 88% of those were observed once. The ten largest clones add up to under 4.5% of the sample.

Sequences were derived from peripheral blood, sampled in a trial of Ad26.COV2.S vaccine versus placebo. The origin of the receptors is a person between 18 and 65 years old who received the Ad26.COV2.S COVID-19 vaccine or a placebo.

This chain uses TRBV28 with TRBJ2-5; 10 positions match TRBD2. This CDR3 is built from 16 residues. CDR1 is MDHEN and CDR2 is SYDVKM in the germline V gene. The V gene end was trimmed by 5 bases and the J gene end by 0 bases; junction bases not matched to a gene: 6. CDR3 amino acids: CASSTASGSYQETQYF. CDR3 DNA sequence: TGTGCCAGCAGTACCGCTAGCGGGAGCTACCAAGAGACCCAGTACTTC.

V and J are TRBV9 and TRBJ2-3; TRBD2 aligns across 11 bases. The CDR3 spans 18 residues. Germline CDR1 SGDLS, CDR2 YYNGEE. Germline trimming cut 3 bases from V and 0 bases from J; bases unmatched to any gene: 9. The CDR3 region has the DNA TGTGCCAGCAGCGCGGGACTAGCGGATAAGACGAGCACAGATACGCAGTATTTT. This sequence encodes CASSAGLADKTSTDTQYF. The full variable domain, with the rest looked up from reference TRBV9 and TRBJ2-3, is DSGVTQTPKHLITATGQRVTLRCSPRSGDLSVYWYQQSLDQGLQFLIQYYNGEERAKGNILERFSAQQFPDLHSELNLSSLELGDSALYFCASSAGLADKTSTDTQYFGPGTRLTVL.

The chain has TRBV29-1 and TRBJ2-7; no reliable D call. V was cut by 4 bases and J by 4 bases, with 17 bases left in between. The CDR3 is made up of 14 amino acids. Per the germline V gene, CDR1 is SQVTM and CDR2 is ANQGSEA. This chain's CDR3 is CSVVRVGSGYEQYF. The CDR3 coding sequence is TGCAGCGTTGTACGAGTCGGGTCAGGATACGAGCAGTACTTC.

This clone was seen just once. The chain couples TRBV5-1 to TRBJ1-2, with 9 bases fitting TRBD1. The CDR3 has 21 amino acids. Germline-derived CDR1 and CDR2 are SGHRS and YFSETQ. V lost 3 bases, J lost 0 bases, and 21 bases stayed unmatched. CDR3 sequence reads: CASSSPSKRDRAHESNYGYTF. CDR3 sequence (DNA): TGCGCCAGCAGCTCACCCTCAAAACGGGACAGGGCTCACGAGTCTAACTATGGCTACACCTTC. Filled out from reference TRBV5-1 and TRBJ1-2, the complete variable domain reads KAGVTQTPRYLIKTRGQQVTLSCSPISGHRSVSWYQQTPGQGLQFLFEYFSETQRNKGNFPGRFSGRQFSNSRSEMNVSTLELGDSALYLCASSSPSKRDRAHESNYGYTFGSGTRLTVV.

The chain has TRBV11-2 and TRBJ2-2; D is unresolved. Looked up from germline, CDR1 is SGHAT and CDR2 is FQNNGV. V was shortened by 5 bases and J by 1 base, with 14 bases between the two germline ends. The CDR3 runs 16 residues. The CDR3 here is CASSREALRNTGELFF. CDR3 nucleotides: TGTGCCAGCAGCCGTGAGGCCCTCCGGAACACCGGGGAGCTGTTTTTT. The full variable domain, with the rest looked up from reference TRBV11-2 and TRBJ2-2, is EAGVAQSPRYKIIEKRQSVAFWCNPISGHATLYWYQQILGQGPKLLIQFQNNGVVDDSQLPKDRFSAERLKGVDSTLKIQPAKLEDSAVYLCASSREALRNTGELFFGEGSRLTVL.

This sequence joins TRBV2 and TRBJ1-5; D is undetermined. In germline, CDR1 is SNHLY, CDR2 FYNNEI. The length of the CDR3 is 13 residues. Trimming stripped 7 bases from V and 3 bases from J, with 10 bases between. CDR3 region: CASMSDPNQPQHF. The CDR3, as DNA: TGTGCCAGCATGTCCGACCCCAATCAGCCCCAGCATTTT.

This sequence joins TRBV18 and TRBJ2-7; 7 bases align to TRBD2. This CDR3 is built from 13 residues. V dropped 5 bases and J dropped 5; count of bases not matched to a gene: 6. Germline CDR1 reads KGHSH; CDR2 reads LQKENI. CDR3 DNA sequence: TGTGCCAGCTCAGGCGGGAGTCCCAACGAGCAGTACTTC. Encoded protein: CASSGGSPNEQYF.

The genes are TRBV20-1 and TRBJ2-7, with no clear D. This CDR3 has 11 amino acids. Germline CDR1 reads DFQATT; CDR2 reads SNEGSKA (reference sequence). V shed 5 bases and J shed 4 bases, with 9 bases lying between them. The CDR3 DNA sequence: TGCAGTGCTCCTCAGGATTACGAGCAGTACTTC. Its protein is CSAPQDYEQYF.

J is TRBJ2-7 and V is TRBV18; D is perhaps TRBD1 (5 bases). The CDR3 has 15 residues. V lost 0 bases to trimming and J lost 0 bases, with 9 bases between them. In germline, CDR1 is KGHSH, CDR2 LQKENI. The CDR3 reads CASSPPDSYSYEQYF. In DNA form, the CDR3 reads TGTGCCAGCTCACCACCTGACAGTTACTCCTACGAGCAGTACTTC. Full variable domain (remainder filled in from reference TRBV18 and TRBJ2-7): NAGVMQNPRHLVRRRGQEARLRCSPMKGHSHVYWYRQLPEEGLKFMVYLQKENIIDESGMPKERFSAEFPKEGPSILRIQQVVRGDSAAYFCASSPPDSYSYEQYFGPGTRLTVT.